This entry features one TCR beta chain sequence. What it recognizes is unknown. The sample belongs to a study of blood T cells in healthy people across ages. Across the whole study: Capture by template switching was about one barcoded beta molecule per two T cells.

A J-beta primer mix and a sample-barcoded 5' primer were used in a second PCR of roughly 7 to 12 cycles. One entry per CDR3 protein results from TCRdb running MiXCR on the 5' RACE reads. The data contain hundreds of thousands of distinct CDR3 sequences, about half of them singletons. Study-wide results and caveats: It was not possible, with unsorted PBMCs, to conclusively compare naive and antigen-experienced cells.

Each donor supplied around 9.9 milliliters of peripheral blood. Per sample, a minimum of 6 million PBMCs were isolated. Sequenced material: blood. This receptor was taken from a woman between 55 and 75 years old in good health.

CDR3 bases: TGCAGTGCTAGAGAGCCAGACAGCTCCTACGAGCAGTACTTC. Translated: CSAREPDSSYEQYF. The chain recombines TRBV20-1 with TRBJ2-7; D might be TRBD1 (5 bases). Trimming took off 0 bases at V and 0 bases at J, with 9 bases between the two ends. This CDR3 is 14 amino acids long. Germline V CDR1 and CDR2: DFQATT, SNEGSKA (reference sequence).